The 10 T cell receptor beta chains below come from one sample, sequenced in a study of metastatic and nonmetastatic thyroid tumors. All patients were treatment-naive before thyroid surgery. From the PCR reads, TCRdb re-called clones with MiXCR. The sample carries about 7,100 clones, around 30% recorded once. Sequenced input: adjacent normal tissue. The receptors here all came from a male donor with papillary thyroid cancer or a benign thyroid nodule (not recorded which). Some clones in this sample may be carry-over from other donors' samples.

This clone was recorded a few times. The J gene is TRBJ2-1, the V gene TRBV27; 11 bases match TRBD1. Per the germline V gene, CDR1 is MNHEY and CDR2 is SMNVEV (reference sequence). CDR3 length equals 15 residues. Trimming took 6 bases from V and 7 from J; bases not matched to a gene: 8. The CDR3 region has the DNA TGTGCCAGCAGACTGGGACAGGGGGGCTTGAATGAGCAGTTCTTC. It codes for CASRLGQGGLNEQFF.

The V and J genes are TRBV20-1 and TRBJ2-5; D possibly corresponds to TRBD2 (5 bases). Germline values: CDR1 DFQATT, CDR2 SNEGSKA (reference sequence). V was clipped by 6 bases and J by 5 bases, with 22 bases between them. The CDR3 has 15 amino acids. The CDR3 region has the DNA TGCAGTGCATGGAATAGAGGGAGCCCCCGGGAGACCCAGTACTTC. It translates to CSAWNRGSPRETQYF.

The chain couples TRBV7-2 to TRBJ2-7; D gene uncertain. The J call is in doubt because the DNA end fits TRBJ2-1 better. CDR1 is SGHTA, CDR2 FQGNSA, per germline. The CDR3 sequence is 13 residues long. Here the CDR3 reads CASSTETYNEQFF. The DNA for the CDR3 is TGTGCCAGCAGCACAGAGACCTACAATGAGCAGTTCTTC.

This clone is deemed medium-sized. The chain uses TRBV7-2 and TRBJ2-2, with D tentatively TRBD1 or TRBD2 (6 bases each). Germline V gives CDR1 SGHTA, CDR2 FQGNSA. CDR3 length equals 16 residues. V shed 6 bases and J shed 1 base, with 15 bases lying between them. CDR3 DNA sequence: TGTGCCAGCAGTTTTGGGGGGCGGGAGAACACCGGGGAGCTGTTTTTT. Amino acid sequence: CASSFGGRENTGELFF.

The V call is TRBV12-5, the J call TRBJ1-6, with a weak D call TRBD1 (5 bases). There are 17 residues in the CDR3. Germline-derived CDR1 and CDR2 are LGHNT and FRNRAP. With 7 bases removed from V and 1 base from J, the gap between germline ends came to 17 bases. The CDR3 DNA sequence: TGTGCTAGTGCCCTTTCCCTAGGGGTATCCTATAATTCACCCCTCCACTTT. The encoded protein is CASALSLGVSYNSPLHF.

The V and J genes are TRBV6-1 and TRBJ1-2; 8 positions match TRBD1. The CDR3 consists of 15 residues. V shed 1 base, J shed 0 bases, and the junction held 1 base outside the gene matches. Germline CDR1 reads MNHNS; CDR2 reads SASEGT. CDR3 sequence: CASSEGQGTNYGYTF. The CDR3 nucleotides are TGTGCCAGCAGTGAAGGACAGGGGACTAACTATGGCTACACCTTC.

This clone has only a few counts. The chain has TRBV28 and TRBJ2-7, with D unresolved. In germline, CDR1 is MDHEN, CDR2 SYDVKM. This CDR3 is 15 amino acids long. V lost 7 bases to trimming and J lost 2 bases, with 18 bases between them. Here the CDR3 reads CASILNPALTYEQYF. The DNA for the CDR3 is TGTGCCAGCATCTTAAACCCGGCCCTTACCTACGAGCAGTACTTC.

This clone is large. The CDR3 loop reads CATTVGWGSPLHF. CDR3 bases: TGTGCCACTACCGTGGGGTGGGGTTCACCCCTCCACTTT. This rearrangement joins TRBV6-1 to TRBJ1-6, with unresolved D. Deletions cut 10 bases from V and 9 bases from J, with 16 bases between. CDR1 MNHNS and CDR2 SASEGT come from the germline V gene. CDR3 length: 13 amino acids.

This clone was seen ten or more times. The chain has TRBV29-1 and TRBJ1-2; no definite D call. V was cut by 0 bases and J by 3 bases, with 8 bases left in between. CDR1 is SQVTM and CDR2 is ANQGSEA in the germline V gene. The CDR3 extends over 13 amino acids. CDR3 bases: TGCAGCGTTGAAGAAGGGCAGTACTATGGCTACACCTTC. It yields the protein CSVEEGQYYGYTF.

By sample fraction, this clone is medium-sized (0.01 to 0.1%). The chain recombines TRBV7-9 with TRBJ2-1; D gene ambiguous. There are 12 residues in the CDR3. The germline V and J ends were trimmed by 2 bases and 9 bases, with 8 bases remaining between them. Germline V gene sequence: CDR1 SEHNR, CDR2 FQNEAQ (reference sequence). This chain's CDR3 is CASSLKYSEQFF. For the CDR3, the DNA is TGTGCCAGCAGCTTAAAATATAGTGAGCAGTTCTTC.